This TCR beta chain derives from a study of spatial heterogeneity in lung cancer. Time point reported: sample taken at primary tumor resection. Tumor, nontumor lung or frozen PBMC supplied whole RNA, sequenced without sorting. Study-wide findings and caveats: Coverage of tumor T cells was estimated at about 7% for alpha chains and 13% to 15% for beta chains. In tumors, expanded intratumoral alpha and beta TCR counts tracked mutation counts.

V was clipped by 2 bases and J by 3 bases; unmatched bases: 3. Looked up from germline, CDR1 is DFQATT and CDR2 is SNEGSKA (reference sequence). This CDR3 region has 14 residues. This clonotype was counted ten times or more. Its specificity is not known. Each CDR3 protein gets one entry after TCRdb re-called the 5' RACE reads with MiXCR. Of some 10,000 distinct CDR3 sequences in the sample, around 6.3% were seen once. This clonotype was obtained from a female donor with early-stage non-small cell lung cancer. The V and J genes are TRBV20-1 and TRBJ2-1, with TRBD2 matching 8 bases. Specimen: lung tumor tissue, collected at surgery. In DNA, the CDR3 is TGCAGTGCTAGACTACTAGCGGTCTACAATGAGCAGTTCTTC. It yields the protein CSARLLAVYNEQFF.